The 22 T cell receptor beta chains in this list originate from one sample, sequenced in a study of T-cell memory formation after mild COVID-19. TCRdb used MiXCR to reprocess the 5' RACE reads, holding one entry per CDR3 protein. The repertoire holds 350,000 to 450,000 distinct CDR3 sequences, around 28% seen once, with 13% in the top ten. Sequencing used PBMCs or a T cell subset sorted from them (not recorded which). Receptors originate from an adult woman who had mild COVID-19 (a few samples of this study predate the infection). Cell type and time point are not known.

The chain uses TRBV12-3 or TRBV12-4 and TRBJ2-3; no firm D call. Trimming cost V 5 bases and J 0 bases, with 12 bases left between them. The CDR3 is 15 residues long. The CDR3 reads CASSPLGGSTDTQYF. In nucleotides, the CDR3 is TGTGCCAGCAGTCCGTTGGGCGGCAGCACAGATACGCAGTATTTT.

This chain connects TRBV12-5 to TRBJ1-1; the match to TRBD1 covers 12 bases. There are 15 residues in the CDR3. Germline V lookup: CDR1 LGHNT, CDR2 FRNRAP. V lost 3 bases, J lost 7 bases, and 6 bases stayed unmatched. The CDR3, as DNA: TGTGCTAGTGGTTTAGGGGACAGGGGGCAAGGTGAAGCTTTCTTT. Its translation: CASGLGDRGQGEAFF.

This clonotype was observed a few times. This chain uses TRBV5-1 with TRBJ1-3; D gene ambiguous. There are 12 residues in the CDR3. Trimming pared 4 bases from V and 7 bases from J, leaving 9 bases between. Germline values: CDR1 SGHRS, CDR2 YFSETQ. CDR3 loop: CASSPEGNTIYF. CDR3 bases: TGCGCCAGCAGCCCGGAGGGTAACACCATATATTTT.

This clonotype was observed a handful of times. The chain is built from TRBV7-2 and TRBJ2-1; TRBD2 might be the D (6 bases). The germline CDR1 and CDR2 sequences are SGHTA and FQGNSA. The V end was cut by 10 bases, the J end by 14 bases, with 15 bases between. CDR3 length equals 10 residues. This CDR3 reads CANNTSLEFF. The CDR3 coding sequence is TGTGCCAACAACACTAGCCTCGAGTTCTTC.

This clonotype was seen only a few times. The chain couples TRBV24-1 to TRBJ1-5; 8 positions match TRBD1. CDR3 length: 18 amino acids. The germline CDR1 and CDR2 sequences are KGHDR and SFDVKD. The trim removed 2 bases at V and 0 bases at J, leaving 8 bases unmatched. CDR3 region: CATSDSTGEKVSNQPQHF. DNA of the CDR3: TGTGCCACCAGTGATTCGACAGGGGAGAAGGTTAGCAATCAGCCCCAGCATTTT.

V is TRBV20-1 and J is TRBJ1-1; 9 bases are a match to TRBD1. Looked up from germline, CDR1 is DFQATT and CDR2 is SNEGSKA (reference sequence). Losses at the gene ends were 5 bases for V and 4 bases for J; bases not matched to a gene: 8. There are 14 residues in the CDR3. Here the CDR3 reads CSAPGTGLGTEAFF. DNA for the CDR3: TGCAGTGCTCCAGGGACAGGGCTCGGCACTGAAGCTTTCTTT.

The V and J genes are TRBV12-3 or TRBV12-4 and TRBJ2-1, with 9 bases fitting TRBD1. With 5 bases clipped from V and 2 bases from J, the junction kept 4 bases outside the gene matches. CDR3 length: 15 residues. CDR3 in amino acids: CASSPRTGAYNEQFF. CDR3 bases: TGTGCCAGCAGTCCTCGGACAGGGGCCTACAATGAGCAGTTCTTC.

The rearrangement links TRBV29-1 to TRBJ1-1, with 8 bases that match TRBD1. Unmatched junction bases numbered 8, after V lost 4 bases and J lost 4 bases. The CDR3 is 14 amino acids. The germline V gene encodes CDR1 SQVTM and CDR2 ANQGSEA. The CDR3 region is CSVGGIDRGTEAFF. The CDR3 bases are TGCAGCGTTGGGGGAATTGACAGGGGCACTGAAGCTTTCTTT. The variable domain in full, completed from reference TRBV29-1 and TRBJ1-1, reads SAVISQKPSRDICQRGTSLTIQCQVDSQVTMMFWYRQQPGQSLTLIATANQGSEATYESGFVIDKFPISRPNLTFSTLTVSNMSPEDSSIYLCSVGGIDRGTEAFFGQGTRLTVV.

This clonotype appeared a few times. The chain links TRBV29-1 to TRBJ2-1; D is perhaps TRBD2 (6 bases). The V end was cut by 4 bases, the J end by 4 bases, with 8 bases between. The germline CDR1 and CDR2 sequences are SQVTM and ANQGSEA. The CDR3 is 12 amino acids. CDR3: CSVVSGYNEQFF. The CDR3 nucleotides are TGCAGCGTTGTTAGCGGATACAATGAGCAGTTCTTC.

In this sample, this clonotype turned up a few times. The chain is built from TRBV5-1 and TRBJ2-3; D is unclear. Trimming took off 0 bases at V and 2 bases at J, with 10 bases between the two ends. This CDR3 is built from 15 residues. In germline, CDR1 is SGHRS, CDR2 YFSETQ. CDR3 residues: CASSLANTFTDTQYF. CDR3 DNA sequence: TGCGCCAGCAGCTTGGCTAACACCTTCACAGATACGCAGTATTTT. The full variable domain, rest sourced from reference TRBV5-1 and TRBJ2-3, is KAGVTQTPRYLIKTRGQQVTLSCSPISGHRSVSWYQQTPGQGLQFLFEYFSETQRNKGNFPGRFSGRQFSNSRSEMNVSTLELGDSALYLCASSLANTFTDTQYFGPGTRLTVL.

The V and J genes are TRBV15 and TRBJ2-7, with D perhaps matching TRBD2 (6 bases). Per the germline V gene, CDR1 is LNHNV and CDR2 is YYDKDF (reference sequence). V shed 1 base and J shed 4 bases, with 14 bases lying between them. The length of the CDR3 is 15 residues. The CDR3 nucleotides are TGTGCCACCAGCAGAGGGACGGGAGCGGTATACGAGCAGTACTTC. This encodes CATSRGTGAVYEQYF.

This clonotype appeared a single time. This chain joins TRBV6-5 and TRBJ2-3; D gene uncertain. CDR1 and CDR2 from the germline V gene are MNHEY and SVGAGI. V was clipped by 0 bases and J by 6 bases, with 7 bases between them. The CDR3 runs 13 residues. The CDR3 DNA is TGTGCCAGCAGTTACTCGAATAAGGATACGCAGTATTTT. Its protein is CASSYSNKDTQYF.

The rearrangement joins TRBV5-1 to TRBJ2-5, with 7 positions matching TRBD1. V lost 5 bases to trimming and J lost 2 bases; unmatched junction nucleotides: 9. The CDR3 is 15 amino acids. Germline V gene data show CDR1 as SGHRS and CDR2 as YFSETQ. The CDR3 coding sequence is TGCGCCAGCAGGTCGGGACAGCCGGGGCAAGAGACCCAGTACTTC. Amino acids: CASRSGQPGQETQYF.

The V and J genes are TRBV20-1 and TRBJ2-7; 11 nucleotides agree with TRBD2. This CDR3 comprises 17 residues. Germline CDR1 is DFQATT and CDR2 is SNEGSKA (reference sequence). Germline trimming cut 0 bases from V and 3 bases from J; bases unmatched to any gene: 10. The CDR3 DNA sequence: TGCAGTGCTAGAGATAAGGCGCTAGCGGGAGGCTACTACGAGCAGTACTTC. Protein sequence: CSARDKALAGGYYEQYF.

This clonotype occurred many times. The V and J genes are TRBV20-1 and TRBJ2-3, with TRBD1 matching over 8 bases. The CDR3 sequence is 13 residues long. The germline V gene encodes CDR1 DFQATT and CDR2 SNEGSKA (reference sequence). V dropped 5 bases and J dropped 6; count of bases not matched to a gene: 7. CDR3 loop: CSAPDRGLDTQYF. In DNA, the CDR3 is TGCAGTGCTCCCGACAGGGGACTGGATACGCAGTATTTT.

The chain joins TRBV5-1 to TRBJ2-1; maybe TRBD1 (5 bases). Trimming removed 4 bases from V and 2 bases from J, with 16 bases in between. The germline gives CDR1 SGHRS, CDR2 YFSETQ. The CDR3 totals 16 residues. CDR3 nucleotide sequence: TGCGCCAGCAGCAGGGATGGGGCAAAAGCCTACAATGAGCAGTTCTTC. Translated: CASSRDGAKAYNEQFF. Variable domain in full (rest from reference TRBV5-1 and TRBJ2-1): KAGVTQTPRYLIKTRGQQVTLSCSPISGHRSVSWYQQTPGQGLQFLFEYFSETQRNKGNFPGRFSGRQFSNSRSEMNVSTLELGDSALYLCASSRDGAKAYNEQFFGPGTRLTVL.

The chain is built from TRBV4-2 and TRBJ1-1, with unresolved D. The CDR3 has 14 amino acids. Deletions cut 0 bases from V and 0 bases from J, with 5 bases between. The germline gives CDR1 LGHNA, CDR2 YNFKEQ. This CDR3 is CASSQEQMNTEAFF. DNA for the CDR3: TGTGCCAGCAGCCAAGAGCAGATGAACACTGAAGCTTTCTTT.

The V call is TRBV2, the J call TRBJ1-1; 7 nucleotides line up with TRBD1. With V trimmed by 2 bases and J by 2 bases, 5 bases remained unmatched. The CDR3 is 15 residues long. Germline lookup yields CDR1 SNHLY and CDR2 FYNNEI. The CDR3 spells CASSEHGQANTEAFF. In nucleotides, the CDR3 is TGTGCCAGCAGTGAACATGGACAGGCTAACACTGAAGCTTTCTTT.

J is TRBJ2-3 and V is TRBV20-1; TRBD2 aligns across 11 bases. The germline V gene has CDR1 DFQATT and CDR2 SNEGSKA (reference sequence). J was trimmed by 2 bases and V by 3 bases; bases with no gene match: 7. The CDR3 runs to 16 residues. DNA of the CDR3: TGCAGTGCTAGGGAACTACTAGCGGGGGTCACAGATACGCAGTATTTT. Translated, it gives CSARELLAGVTDTQYF.

V is TRBV15 and J is TRBJ2-1; 7 bases fit TRBD1. CDR1 is LNHNV, CDR2 YYDKDF, per germline (reference sequence). V was clipped by 4 bases and J by 5 bases; unmatched bases: 8. There are 15 residues in the CDR3. The DNA of the CDR3 is TGTGCCACCAGCACTGGGACAGCCCTAAACAATGAGCAGTTCTTC. Protein sequence: CATSTGTALNNEQFF.

The rearrangement joins TRBV27 to TRBJ1-1, with 10 bases that match TRBD1. The CDR3 loop spans 15 amino acids. The trim removed 2 bases at V and 4 bases at J, leaving 4 bases unmatched. The V gene's germline CDR1 is MNHEY and CDR2 SMNVEV (reference sequence). The CDR3 is CASSLTGQGITEAFF. DNA for the CDR3: TGTGCCAGCAGTTTAACGGGACAGGGGATCACTGAAGCTTTCTTT.

The chain's CDR3 is CASSPTGGVSYEQYF. The CDR3 DNA reads TGTGCCAGCAGCCCAACAGGGGGTGTTTCGTACGAGCAGTACTTC. The chain joins TRBV7-8 to TRBJ2-7, with TRBD1 matching 8 bases. The CDR3 consists of 15 residues. Germline CDR1 reads SGHVS; CDR2 reads FQNEAQ. After removal of 5 bases from V and 4 bases from J, the junction contained 10 bases not matched to a gene.